The rows below give T cell receptor beta chains drawn from one sample of a study of OX40 agonist ivuxolimab in advanced cancers. Assay: immunoSEQ multiplex PCR; the TCRdb copy retains only in-frame clones and omits some. Counted here are approximately 76,000 clones, more than 90% occurring once; the ten biggest clones make up roughly a tenth. The material was CD4+ or CD8+ T cells sorted from blood, obtained in a trial of the OX40 agonist ivuxolimab. The receptors derive from an adult with an advanced solid tumor such as melanoma, head and neck, liver or kidney cancer. CDR3s include the opening cysteine and the closing phenylalanine or tryptophan. Fields, in order: CDR3 protein, CDR3 DNA, J gene, clone size, D gene, V gene. The D gene is left open where the match is weak. The size field is filled for only some rows; it gives once, few, many or a size class.

CDR3 protein: CASSSPASLETQYF; CDR3 DNA: TGTGCCAGCAGTTCTCCAGCCTCATTGGAGACCCAGTACTTC; J gene: TRBJ2-5; clone size: NA; D gene: NA; V gene: TRBV7-2
CDR3 protein: CASSEPGLGNSPLHF; CDR3 DNA: TGTGCCAGCAGTGAGCCAGGGTTAGGTAATTCACCCCTCCACTTT; J gene: TRBJ1-6; clone size: once; D gene: NA; V gene: TRBV6-1
CDR3 protein: CASSSDGVYEQFF; CDR3 DNA: TGCGCCAGCAGTTCTGACGGGGTCTATGAGCAGTTCTTC; J gene: TRBJ2-1; clone size: NA; D gene: NA; V gene: TRBV10-1
CDR3 protein: CASSQENQETQYF; CDR3 DNA: TGCGCCAGCAGCCAAGAGAACCAAGAGACCCAGTACTTC; J gene: TRBJ2-5; clone size: NA; D gene: NA; V gene: TRBV4-3
CDR3 protein: CASSDRGVNSPLHF; CDR3 DNA: TGTGCCAGCAGTGACAGGGGTGTGAATTCACCCCTCCACTTT; J gene: TRBJ1-6; clone size: NA; D gene: TRBD1; V gene: TRBV6-5
CDR3 protein: CAIGGSSLSYEQYF; CDR3 DNA: TGTGCCATTGGGGGATCTTCCCTCTCCTACGAGCAGTACTTC; J gene: TRBJ2-7; clone size: NA; D gene: NA; V gene: TRBV7-9
CDR3 protein: CASSGAVLQPQHF; CDR3 DNA: TGTGCCAGCAGTGGGGCAGTACTTCAGCCCCAGCATTTT; J gene: TRBJ1-5; clone size: NA; D gene: NA; V gene: TRBV6-1
CDR3 protein: CASSLVIPRQGSGEDGELFF; CDR3 DNA: TGCGCCAGCAGCTTGGTCATTCCGAGACAGGGATCGGGGGAGGACGGGGAGCTGTTTTTT; J gene: TRBJ2-2; clone size: NA; D gene: NA; V gene: TRBV5-1
CDR3 protein: CASSFGTGAVEQYF; CDR3 DNA: TGTGCCAGCAGCTTCGGGACAGGGGCCGTCGAGCAGTACTTC; J gene: TRBJ2-7; clone size: once; D gene: TRBD1; V gene: TRBV5-8
CDR3 protein: CASSEVPGWGLQETQYF; CDR3 DNA: TGTGCCAGCAGTGAAGTTCCGGGGTGGGGGCTACAAGAGACCCAGTACTTC; J gene: TRBJ2-5; clone size: NA; D gene: NA; V gene: TRBV6-1
CDR3 protein: CASSDRQGDEKLFF; CDR3 DNA: TGTGCCAGCAGCGACCGACAGGGGGACGAAAAACTGTTTTTT; J gene: TRBJ1-4; clone size: NA; D gene: TRBD1; V gene: TRBV9
CDR3 protein: CASSYFGGTAQYF; CDR3 DNA: TGTGCCAGCAGTTACTTCGGGGGGACGGCCCAGTACTTC; J gene: TRBJ2-5; clone size: NA; D gene: TRBD2; V gene: TRBV6-5
CDR3 protein: CASSTGQGRDGYTF; CDR3 DNA: TGTGCCAGCAGCACCGGACAGGGACGCGATGGCTACACCTTC; J gene: TRBJ1-2; clone size: NA; D gene: TRBD1; V gene: TRBV7-6
CDR3 protein: CASSGGRIPSNYGYTF; CDR3 DNA: TGCGCCAGCAGTGGGGGCAGGATCCCCTCTAACTATGGCTACACCTTC; J gene: TRBJ1-2; clone size: NA; D gene: NA; V gene: TRBV10-1
CDR3 protein: CASSVGTGEETQYF; CDR3 DNA: TGTGCCAGCAGCGTTGGGACAGGGGAAGAGACGCAGTATTTT; J gene: TRBJ2-3; clone size: NA; D gene: TRBD1; V gene: TRBV9
CDR3 protein: CASSFSMGNTIYF; CDR3 DNA: TGTGCCAGCAGCTTTAGCATGGGAAACACCATATATTTT; J gene: TRBJ1-3; clone size: NA; D gene: NA; V gene: TRBV11-3
CDR3 protein: CATRDSDRGGDEQFF; CDR3 DNA: TGTGCCACCAGGGACTCGGACAGGGGGGGCGATGAGCAGTTCTTC; J gene: TRBJ2-1; clone size: NA; D gene: TRBD1; V gene: TRBV15
CDR3 protein: CASSAASGGVADTQYF; CDR3 DNA: TGTGCCAGCAGCGCAGCTAGCGGGGGGGTCGCAGATACGCAGTATTTT; J gene: TRBJ2-3; clone size: once; D gene: TRBD2; V gene: TRBV9
CDR3 protein: CASSLRTGLYEQYF; CDR3 DNA: TGTGCCAGCAGCTTACGGACAGGGCTCTACGAGCAGTACTTC; J gene: TRBJ2-7; clone size: NA; D gene: TRBD1; V gene: TRBV13
CDR3 protein: CASSVSGAGETQYF; CDR3 DNA: TGTGCCAGCAGCGTGAGCGGGGCGGGGGAGACCCAGTACTTC; J gene: TRBJ2-5; clone size: NA; D gene: TRBD2; V gene: TRBV9
CDR3 protein: CASKETGGGWNEQFF; CDR3 DNA: TGTGCCAGTAAAGAAACAGGGGGCGGTTGGAATGAGCAGTTCTTC; J gene: TRBJ2-1; clone size: NA; D gene: TRBD1; V gene: TRBV19
CDR3 protein: CASSVAGTGASPLHF; CDR3 DNA: TGTGCCAGCAGCGTAGCCGGGACAGGGGCTTCACCCCTCCACTTT; J gene: TRBJ1-6; clone size: NA; D gene: TRBD1; V gene: TRBV9
CDR3 protein: CASSLSPGQGPLSYEQYF; CDR3 DNA: TGTGCCAGCAGCTTAAGTCCGGGACAGGGGCCACTCTCCTACGAGCAGTACTTC; J gene: TRBJ2-7; clone size: NA; D gene: TRBD1; V gene: TRBV7-9
CDR3 protein: CASSQARGNYGYTF; CDR3 DNA: TGCGCCAGCAGCCAGGCTAGGGGGAACTATGGCTACACCTTC; J gene: TRBJ1-2; clone size: NA; D gene: NA; V gene: TRBV4-3
CDR3 protein: CASSLNPDANSGNTIYF; CDR3 DNA: TGTGCCAGCAGCTTAAACCCGGACGCCAACTCTGGAAACACCATATATTTT; J gene: TRBJ1-3; clone size: NA; D gene: NA; V gene: TRBV11-2
CDR3 protein: CASSPYRPNQPQHF; CDR3 DNA: TGTGCCAGCAGTCCCTACAGGCCCAATCAGCCCCAGCATTTT; J gene: TRBJ1-5; clone size: NA; D gene: NA; V gene: TRBV27
CDR3 protein: CASSTTTGAGSPLHF; CDR3 DNA: TGTGCCAGCAGCACGACGACAGGGGCTGGGTCACCCCTCCACTTT; J gene: TRBJ1-6; clone size: NA; D gene: TRBD1; V gene: TRBV11-2
CDR3 protein: CASSNTGELFF; CDR3 DNA: TGTGCCAGCAGTAACACCGGGGAGCTGTTTTTT; J gene: TRBJ2-2; clone size: NA; D gene: NA; V gene: TRBV11-3
CDR3 protein: CASSASNYGYTF; CDR3 DNA: TGCGCCAGCAGCGCTTCTAACTATGGCTACACCTTC; J gene: TRBJ1-2; clone size: NA; D gene: NA; V gene: TRBV4-3
CDR3 protein: CASSLVSKNIQYF; CDR3 DNA: TGTGCCAGCAGCTTGGTTTCCAAAAACATTCAGTACTTC; J gene: TRBJ2-4; clone size: once; D gene: NA; V gene: TRBV5-6
CDR3 protein: CASSVWEGRINEQFF; CDR3 DNA: TGTGCCAGCAGCGTATGGGAGGGGCGGATCAATGAGCAGTTCTTC; J gene: TRBJ2-1; clone size: once; D gene: TRBD2; V gene: TRBV9
CDR3 protein: CASRLQGGLSNTEAFF; CDR3 DNA: TGTGCCAGCAGGTTACAGGGGGGGTTATCGAACACTGAAGCTTTCTTT; J gene: TRBJ1-1; clone size: NA; D gene: TRBD1; V gene: TRBV7-8
CDR3 protein: CSVVTGPYEQYF; CDR3 DNA: TGCAGCGTTGTAACAGGGCCCTACGAGCAGTACTTC; J gene: TRBJ2-7; clone size: NA; D gene: NA; V gene: TRBV29-1
CDR3 protein: CASSLTRTEYHEQYF; CDR3 DNA: TGTGCCAGCAGCCTAACCCGGACAGAGTACCACGAGCAGTACTTC; J gene: TRBJ2-7; clone size: NA; D gene: NA; V gene: TRBV7-9
CDR3 protein: CASSTFRGSPLLYGYTF; CDR3 DNA: TGTGCCAGCAGCACCTTTCGCGGTTCCCCTCTCCTCTATGGCTACACCTTC; J gene: TRBJ1-2; clone size: NA; D gene: NA; V gene: TRBV21-1
CDR3 protein: CASSFGQNTEAFF; CDR3 DNA: TGTGCCAGCAGCTTTGGGCAAAACACTGAAGCTTTCTTT; J gene: TRBJ1-1; clone size: NA; D gene: NA; V gene: TRBV11-2
CDR3 protein: CASSLDPYEQYF; CDR3 DNA: TGTGCCAGCAGCTTAGACCCCTACGAGCAGTACTTC; J gene: TRBJ2-7; clone size: NA; D gene: NA; V gene: TRBV7-9
CDR3 protein: CASGQNTGELFF; CDR3 DNA: TGTGCCTCCGGACAGAACACCGGGGAGCTGTTTTTT; J gene: TRBJ2-2; clone size: NA; D gene: NA; V gene: TRBV9
CDR3 protein: CASSLETRAYNEQFF; CDR3 DNA: TGTGCCAGTAGTTTAGAGACTCGTGCTTACAATGAGCAGTTCTTC; J gene: TRBJ2-1; clone size: NA; D gene: NA; V gene: TRBV19
CDR3 protein: CASSSSGAYNEQFF; CDR3 DNA: TGTGCCAGTAGTTCTAGCGGGGCCTACAATGAGCAGTTCTTC; J gene: TRBJ2-1; clone size: NA; D gene: TRBD2; V gene: TRBV19
CDR3 protein: CATYGTSKLEQYF; CDR3 DNA: TGTGCCACATACGGGACTAGCAAACTCGAGCAGTACTTC; J gene: TRBJ2-7; clone size: NA; D gene: TRBD2; V gene: TRBV2
CDR3 protein: CAISGSGYNEQFF; CDR3 DNA: TGTGCCATCAGTGGATCAGGCTACAATGAGCAGTTCTTC; J gene: TRBJ2-1; clone size: NA; D gene: NA; V gene: TRBV10-3
CDR3 protein: CASSLTETGMNTEAFF; CDR3 DNA: TGCGCCAGCAGCCTAACCGAGACAGGTATGAACACTGAAGCTTTCTTT; J gene: TRBJ1-1; clone size: NA; D gene: NA; V gene: TRBV4-1
CDR3 protein: CASREGQGVNQPQHF; CDR3 DNA: TGTGCCAGCAGGGAGGGACAGGGGGTCAATCAGCCCCAGCATTTT; J gene: TRBJ1-5; clone size: NA; D gene: TRBD1; V gene: TRBV2
CDR3 protein: CASSHDRVGSYEQYF; CDR3 DNA: TGTGCCAGCAGCCATGACAGGGTGGGATCCTACGAGCAGTACTTC; J gene: TRBJ2-7; clone size: NA; D gene: TRBD1; V gene: TRBV5-8
CDR3 protein: CASSLTRDTNEKLFF; CDR3 DNA: TGTGCCAGTAGTCTTACACGAGACACTAATGAAAAACTGTTTTTT; J gene: TRBJ1-4; clone size: NA; D gene: NA; V gene: TRBV19
CDR3 protein: CASSQDIGTVGYTF; CDR3 DNA: TGTGCCAGCAGCCAAGATATAGGGACAGTGGGCTACACCTTC; J gene: TRBJ1-2; clone size: NA; D gene: TRBD1; V gene: TRBV4-2
CDR3 protein: CASSFPGDHEAFF; CDR3 DNA: TGTGCCAGCAGTTTTCCAGGGGACCATGAAGCTTTCTTT; J gene: TRBJ1-1; clone size: NA; D gene: NA; V gene: TRBV27
CDR3 protein: CASSPDQYEQFF; CDR3 DNA: TGTGCCAGCTCACCCGACCAGTATGAGCAGTTCTTC; J gene: TRBJ2-1; clone size: NA; D gene: NA; V gene: TRBV18
CDR3 protein: CAWRRKGPNEKLFF; CDR3 DNA: TGTGCCTGGAGGAGAAAGGGACCTAATGAAAAACTGTTTTTT; J gene: TRBJ1-4; clone size: NA; D gene: NA; V gene: TRBV30
CDR3 protein: CASRGTPGYTF; CDR3 DNA: TGTGCCAGCAGGGGGACACCTGGCTACACCTTC; J gene: TRBJ1-2; clone size: few; D gene: NA; V gene: TRBV6-1